The 7 T cell receptor beta chains listed next were all sequenced from one sample in a study of PD-1 blockade in mismatch repair-deficient tumors. This table comes from immunoSEQ multiplex PCR, and its TCRdb copy is limited to in-frame clones, with some not included. Here the sample spans around 62,000 clones, 70% to 85% being singletons. The specimen was peripheral blood, collected 2 weeks after starting pembrolizumab. The receptors derive from an adult with mismatch repair-deficient cancer.

CDR3 sequence reads: CASSLVSGTNQPQHF. As DNA, the CDR3 is TGTGCCAGCAGCTTAGTAAGCGGGACCAATCAGCCCCAGCATTTT. The V gene is TRBV7-9, the J gene TRBJ1-5; maybe TRBD1 (5 bases). V was pared by 1 base and J by 3 bases, with 10 bases between. The CDR3 consists of 15 residues. Germline CDR1 and CDR2: SEHNR and FQNEAQ (reference sequence).

The rearrangement joins TRBV11-2 to TRBJ2-3; D might be TRBD2 (7 bases). V was cut by 3 bases and J by 2 bases, with 9 bases left in between. The CDR3 is made up of 14 amino acids. CDR1 and CDR2 (germline): SGHAT, FQNNGV. CDR3 nucleotide sequence: TGTGCCAGCAGCTTGGGGGGGCTCACAGATACGCAGTATTTT. It specifies CASSLGGLTDTQYF.

The rearrangement uses TRBV27 and TRBJ2-1; TRBD2 matches 13 bases. The CDR3 extends over 16 amino acids. The junction had 7 bases not matched to a gene; V was cut back by 2 bases and J by 9 bases. Germline V lookup: CDR1 MNHEY, CDR2 SMNVEV (reference sequence). CDR3 amino acids: CASSLIWTSGSGEQFF. The DNA for the CDR3 is TGTGCCAGCAGTTTAATATGGACTAGCGGGAGTGGTGAGCAGTTCTTC.

The rearrangement joins TRBV7-8 to TRBJ1-1; TRBD1 matches 7 bases. With V trimmed by 5 bases and J by 2 bases, 11 bases remained unmatched. Germline loops: CDR1 SGHVS, CDR2 FQNEAQ. The length of the CDR3 is 16 residues. CDR3 in amino acids: CASSPWTGTTNTEAFF. The CDR3 nucleotides read TGTGCCAGCAGCCCCTGGACAGGCACAACTAACACTGAAGCTTTCTTT. Full variable domain (missing parts from reference TRBV7-8 and TRBJ1-1): GAGVSQSPRYKVAKRGQDVALRCDPISGHVSLFWYQQALGQGPEFLTYFQNEAQLDKSGLPSDRFFAERPEGSVSTLKIQRTQQEDSAVYLCASSPWTGTTNTEAFFGQGTRLTVV.

Of note for this clone: An end of the junction does not agree with germline; a read error may underlie this. The V gene is TRBV10-3, the J gene TRBJ2-6; no firm D call. Germline assignment: CDR1 ENHRY and CDR2 SYGVKD. This CDR3 spans 15 amino acids. This CDR3 is CASSFAGSGANVLTF. The CDR3 DNA is TGTGCCAGCAGTTTTGCCGGATCTGGGGCCAACGTCCTGACTTTC.

The chain is built from TRBV11-2 and TRBJ1-1; D uncertain. This CDR3 region has 12 residues. Germline assignment: CDR1 SGHAT and CDR2 FQNNGV. V lost 1 base and J lost 7, with 7 bases in between. The CDR3 sequence is CASSLARFEAFF. The DNA of the CDR3 is TGTGCCAGCAGCTTAGCTCGATTTGAAGCTTTCTTT.

This clone came up once. V is TRBV19 and J is TRBJ2-1; either TRBD1 or TRBD2 may supply D (5 bases each). The CDR3 consists of 17 residues. V was cut by 5 bases and J by 3 bases, with 20 bases left in between. The germline CDR1 and CDR2 sequences are LNHDA and SQIVND (reference sequence). In nucleotides, the CDR3 is TGTGCCAGTAGTCCCCCCTGGGGCGAGGGAGACTACAATGAGCAGTTCTTC. Its protein product is CASSPPWGEGDYNEQFF.